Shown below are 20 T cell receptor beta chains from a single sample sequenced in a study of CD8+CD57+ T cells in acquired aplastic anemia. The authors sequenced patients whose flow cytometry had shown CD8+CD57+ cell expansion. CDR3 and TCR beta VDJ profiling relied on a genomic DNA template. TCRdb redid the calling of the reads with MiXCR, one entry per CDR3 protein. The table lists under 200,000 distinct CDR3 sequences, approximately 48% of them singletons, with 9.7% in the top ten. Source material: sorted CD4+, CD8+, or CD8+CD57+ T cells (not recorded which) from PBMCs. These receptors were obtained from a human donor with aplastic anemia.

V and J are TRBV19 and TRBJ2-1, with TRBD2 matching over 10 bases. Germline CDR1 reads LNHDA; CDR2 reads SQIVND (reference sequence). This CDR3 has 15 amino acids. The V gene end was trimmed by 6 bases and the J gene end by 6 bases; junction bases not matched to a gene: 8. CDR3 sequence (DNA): TGTGCCAGTAGCGCCCTAGCGGGAGCGCGCAATGAGCAGTTCTTC. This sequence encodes CASSALAGARNEQFF.

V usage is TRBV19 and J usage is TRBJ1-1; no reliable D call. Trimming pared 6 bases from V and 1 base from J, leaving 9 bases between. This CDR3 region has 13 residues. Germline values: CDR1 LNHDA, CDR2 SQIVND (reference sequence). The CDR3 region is CASSRDGNTEAFF. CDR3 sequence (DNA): TGTGCCAGTAGCCGCGACGGGAACACTGAAGCTTTCTTT.

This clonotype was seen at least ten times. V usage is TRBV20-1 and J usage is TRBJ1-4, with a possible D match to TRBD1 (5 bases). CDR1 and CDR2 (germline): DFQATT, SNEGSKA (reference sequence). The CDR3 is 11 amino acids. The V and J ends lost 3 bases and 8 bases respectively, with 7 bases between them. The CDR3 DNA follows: TGCAGTGCTAGTCAGGGCGAAAAACTGTTTTTT. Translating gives CSASQGEKLFF.

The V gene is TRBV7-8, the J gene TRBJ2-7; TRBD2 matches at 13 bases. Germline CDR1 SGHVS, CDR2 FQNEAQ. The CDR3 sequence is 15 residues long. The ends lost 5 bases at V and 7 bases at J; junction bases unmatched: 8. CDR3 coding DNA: TGTGCCAGCAGCCCCACTAGCGGGGGGGCCGGTGAGCAGTACTTC. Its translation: CASSPTSGGAGEQYF.

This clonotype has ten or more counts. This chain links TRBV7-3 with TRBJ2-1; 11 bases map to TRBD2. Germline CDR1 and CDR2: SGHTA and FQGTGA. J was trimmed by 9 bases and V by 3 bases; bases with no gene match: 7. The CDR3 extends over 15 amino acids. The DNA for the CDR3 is TGTGCCAGCAGCTTGGTGACTAGCGGGACTGGTGAGCAGTTCTTC. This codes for CASSLVTSGTGEQFF.

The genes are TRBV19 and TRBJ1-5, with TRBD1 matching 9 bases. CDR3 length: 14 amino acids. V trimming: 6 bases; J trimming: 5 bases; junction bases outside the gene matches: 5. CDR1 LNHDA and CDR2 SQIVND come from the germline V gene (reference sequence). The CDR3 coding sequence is TGTGCCAGTAGCCCGACAGGGGGGGATCAGCCCCAGCATTTT. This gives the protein CASSPTGGDQPQHF.

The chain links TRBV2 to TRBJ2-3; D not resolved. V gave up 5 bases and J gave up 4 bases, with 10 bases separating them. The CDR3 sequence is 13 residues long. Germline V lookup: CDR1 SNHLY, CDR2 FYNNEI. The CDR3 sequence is CASSNLGSDTQYF. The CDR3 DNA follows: TGTGCCAGCAGTAACCTAGGCTCAGATACGCAGTATTTT.

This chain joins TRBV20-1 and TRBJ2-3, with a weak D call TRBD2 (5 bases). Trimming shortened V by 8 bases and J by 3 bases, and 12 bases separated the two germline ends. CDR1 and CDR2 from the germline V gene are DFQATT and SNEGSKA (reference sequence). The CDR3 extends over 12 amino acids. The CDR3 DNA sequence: TGCAGTACAACTAGTGGAACAGATACGCAGTATTTT. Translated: CSTTSGTDTQYF.

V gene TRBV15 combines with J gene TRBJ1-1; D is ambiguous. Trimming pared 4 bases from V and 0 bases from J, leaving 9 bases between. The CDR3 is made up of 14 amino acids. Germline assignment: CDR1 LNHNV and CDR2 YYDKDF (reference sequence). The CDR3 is CATSKGDLNTEAFF. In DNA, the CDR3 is TGTGCCACCAGCAAGGGAGATTTGAACACTGAAGCTTTCTTT.

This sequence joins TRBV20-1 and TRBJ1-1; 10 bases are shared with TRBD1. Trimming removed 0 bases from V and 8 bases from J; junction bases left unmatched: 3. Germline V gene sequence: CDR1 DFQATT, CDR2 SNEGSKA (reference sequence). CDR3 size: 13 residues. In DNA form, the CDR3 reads TGCAGTGCTAGAGATGACAGGGGGCGGGAAGCTTTCTTT. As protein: CSARDDRGREAFF.

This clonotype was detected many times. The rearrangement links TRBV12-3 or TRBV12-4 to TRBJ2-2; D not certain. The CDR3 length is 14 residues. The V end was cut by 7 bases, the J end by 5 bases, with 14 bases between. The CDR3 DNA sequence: TGTGCCAGCACGTACCCAGCGATGACCGGGGAGCTGTTTTTT. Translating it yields CASTYPAMTGELFF.

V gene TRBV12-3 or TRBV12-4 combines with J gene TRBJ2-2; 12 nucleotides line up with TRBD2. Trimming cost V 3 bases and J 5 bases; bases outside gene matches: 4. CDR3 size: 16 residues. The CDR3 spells CASSFLAGGRTGELFF. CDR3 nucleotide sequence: TGTGCCAGCAGTTTTCTAGCGGGAGGGCGGACCGGGGAGCTGTTTTTT.

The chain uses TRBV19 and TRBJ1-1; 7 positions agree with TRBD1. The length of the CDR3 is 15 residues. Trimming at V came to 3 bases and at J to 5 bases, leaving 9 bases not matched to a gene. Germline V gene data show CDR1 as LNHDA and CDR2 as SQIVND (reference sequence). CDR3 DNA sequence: TGTGCCAGTAGTATCGACAGGGTTCTGAGGACTGAAGCTTTCTTT. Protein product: CASSIDRVLRTEAFF. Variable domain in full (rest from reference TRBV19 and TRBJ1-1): DGGITQSPKYLFRKEGQNVTLSCEQNLNHDAMYWYRQDPGQGLRLIYYSQIVNDFQKGDIAEGYSVSREKKESFPLTVTSAQKNPTAFYLCASSIDRVLRTEAFFGQGTRLTVV.

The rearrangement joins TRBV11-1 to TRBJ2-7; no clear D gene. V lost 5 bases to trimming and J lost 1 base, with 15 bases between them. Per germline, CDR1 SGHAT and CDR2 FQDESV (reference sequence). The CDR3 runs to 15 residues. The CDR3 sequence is CASSPPPLGSYEQYF. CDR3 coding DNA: TGTGCCAGCAGCCCCCCGCCATTGGGGTCCTACGAGCAGTACTTC. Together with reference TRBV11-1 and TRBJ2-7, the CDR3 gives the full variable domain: EAEVAQSPRYKITEKSQAVAFWCDPISGHATLYWYRQILGQGPELLVQFQDESVVDDSQLPKDRFSAERLKGVDSTLKIQPAELGDSAMYLCASSPPPLGSYEQYFGPGTRLTVT.

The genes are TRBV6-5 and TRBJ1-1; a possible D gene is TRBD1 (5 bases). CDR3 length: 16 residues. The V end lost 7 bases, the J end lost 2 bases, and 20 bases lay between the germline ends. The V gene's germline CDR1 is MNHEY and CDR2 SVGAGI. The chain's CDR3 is CASNSVTGSPNTEAFF. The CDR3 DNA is TGTGCCAGCAATTCGGTCACAGGTAGCCCAAACACTGAAGCTTTCTTT.

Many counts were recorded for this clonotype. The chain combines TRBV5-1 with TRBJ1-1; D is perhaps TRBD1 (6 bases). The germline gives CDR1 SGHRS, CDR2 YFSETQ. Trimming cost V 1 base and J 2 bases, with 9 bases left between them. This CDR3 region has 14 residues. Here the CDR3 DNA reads TGCGCCAGCAGCTTGCGGACAGCTAACACTGAAGCTTTCTTT. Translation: CASSLRTANTEAFF.

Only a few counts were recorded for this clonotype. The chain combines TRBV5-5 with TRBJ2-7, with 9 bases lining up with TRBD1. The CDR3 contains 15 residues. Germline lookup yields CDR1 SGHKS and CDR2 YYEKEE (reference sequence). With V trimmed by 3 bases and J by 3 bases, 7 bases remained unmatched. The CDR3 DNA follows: TGTGCCAGCAGCTCGACTACAGGGGGCGGCTACGAGCAGTACTTC. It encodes CASSSTTGGGYEQYF.

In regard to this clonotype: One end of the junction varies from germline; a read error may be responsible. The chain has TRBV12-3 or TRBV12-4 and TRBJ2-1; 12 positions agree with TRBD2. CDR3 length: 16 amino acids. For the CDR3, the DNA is TGTGCCAGCAGTTTGTGCTCTAGCGGGAGGGTGTATGAGCAGGTCTTC. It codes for CASSLCSSGRVYEQVF.

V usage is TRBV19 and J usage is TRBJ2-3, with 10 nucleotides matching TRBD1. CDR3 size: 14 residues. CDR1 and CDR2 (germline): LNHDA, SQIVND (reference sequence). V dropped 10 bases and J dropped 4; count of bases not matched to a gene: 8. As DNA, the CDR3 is TGTGCCACCCCAAGGACAGGGGGTGCAGATACGCAGTATTTT. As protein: CATPRTGGADTQYF.

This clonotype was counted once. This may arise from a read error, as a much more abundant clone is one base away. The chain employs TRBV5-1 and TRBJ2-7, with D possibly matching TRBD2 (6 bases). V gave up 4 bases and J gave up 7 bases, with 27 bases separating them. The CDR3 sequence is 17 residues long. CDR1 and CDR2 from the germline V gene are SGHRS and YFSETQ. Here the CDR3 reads CASSPPIHLATYNEQYF. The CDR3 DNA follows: TGCGCCAGCAGCCCCCCTATCCATCTAGCGACCTACAATGAGCAGTACTTC.